A single sample is the source of the 25 T cell receptor beta chains below, sequenced in a study of T cell repertoires in cytomegalovirus infection. Each CDR3 protein is one row after TCRdb ran MiXCR on the reads. Here the sample spans some 900,000 distinct CDR3 sequences, 30% to 35% being singletons. Their antigens are not known. This specimen was cultured CD8+ T cells from PBMCs, taken from culture after CMV antigen stimulation. These receptors originate from a human donor in good health (CMV status not recorded). Some clones in this sample may be carry-over from other donors' samples.

The rearrangement joins TRBV10-3 to TRBJ1-2; D may be TRBD1 (6 bases). Looked up from germline, CDR1 is ENHRY and CDR2 is SYGVKD. This CDR3 has 14 residues. V lost 0 bases, J lost 4 bases, and 9 bases lay in between. As DNA, the CDR3 is TGTGCCATCAGTGAGTCGAGGGGGTTCTATGGCTACACCTTC. It translates to CAISESRGFYGYTF.

The chain has TRBV7-8 and TRBJ2-2; D gene uncertain. Germline-derived CDR1 and CDR2 are SGHVS and FQNEAQ. The CDR3 length is 16 residues. Trimming removed 1 base from V and 4 bases from J, with 13 bases in between. The CDR3 loop is CASSLGVGLGTGELFF. Written as DNA, the CDR3 is TGTGCCAGCAGCTTAGGAGTAGGGTTGGGCACCGGGGAGCTGTTTTTT.

Comments on this clonotype: The junction departs from germline at one end; a sequencing error may be responsible. The chain links TRBV12-3 or TRBV12-4 to TRBJ1-4, with D possibly matching TRBD1 (6 bases). The CDR3 runs 12 residues. DNA for the CDR3: TGTGCCAGCTCAGGTTGGGACACCAGCAAAGTTTTT. It is translated as CASSGWDTSKVF.

CDR3 sequence (DNA): TGTGCCAGCAGCTTAAATCCCGGTGCCTACGAGCAGTACTTC. This translates into CASSLNPGAYEQYF. The chain joins TRBV7-2 to TRBJ2-7; D is uncertain. Trimming took off 2 bases at V and 2 bases at J, with 10 bases between the two ends. CDR1 SGHTA and CDR2 FQGNSA come from the germline V gene. The CDR3 sequence is 14 residues long.

V is TRBV27 and J is TRBJ2-3; TRBD1 matches 8 bases. The CDR3 runs to 16 residues. Germline V gene sequence: CDR1 MNHEY, CDR2 SMNVEV (reference sequence). J lost 2 bases, V lost 2 bases, and 6 bases had no gene match. The CDR3 coding sequence is TGTGCCAGCAGTTTAGCCCGACAGGGGTTCACAGATACGCAGTATTTT. Encoded protein: CASSLARQGFTDTQYF.

This clonotype has more than one count but fewer than ten. This chain uses TRBV7-6 with TRBJ2-1; TRBD1 is a possible D gene (6 bases). Germline V CDR1 and CDR2: SGHVS, FNYEAQ. The CDR3 length is 16 residues. With 5 bases removed from V and 6 bases from J, the gap between germline ends came to 20 bases. CDR3 amino acids: CASSPRDTQKGNEQFF. The DNA for the CDR3 is TGTGCCAGCAGCCCCCGGGACACTCAAAAGGGCAATGAGCAGTTCTTC.

The chain employs TRBV13 and TRBJ2-4; 7 positions agree with TRBD1. Germline V gene sequence: CDR1 PRHDT, CDR2 FYEKMQ (reference sequence). Unmatched junction bases numbered 6, after V lost 0 bases and J lost 1 base. The length of the CDR3 is 17 residues. CDR3 coding DNA: TGTGCCAGCAGCTTAGGGAGAGGGGGCTCGGCCAAAAACATTCAGTACTTC. The encoded protein is CASSLGRGGSAKNIQYF.

With regard to this clonotype: With a much larger clone just one base away, this may be a read error. A read error is likely, as this CDR3 ends without the conserved phenylalanine or tryptophan. This chain links TRBV7-6 with TRBJ2-3; no definite D call. V lost 0 bases and J lost 0, with 10 bases in between. Germline V gene sequence: CDR1 SGHVS, CDR2 FNYEAQ. The CDR3 sequence is 16 residues long. CDR3 region: CASSLAPDISTDTQYS. CDR3 DNA sequence: TGTGCCAGCAGCTTAGCTCCGGATATTAGCACAGATACGCAGTATTCT.

This clonotype was seen more than once but under ten times. The chain uses TRBV6-6 and TRBJ1-5; D may be TRBD1 (5 bases). Germline values: CDR1 MNHNY, CDR2 SVGAGI (reference sequence). Trimming cost V 0 bases and J 4 bases, with 19 bases left between them. The CDR3 sequence is 18 residues long. CDR3 nucleotide sequence: TGTGCCAGCAGTTACTCGGTAATACAGGCCGGGCTAAATCAGCCCCAGCATTTT. Protein sequence: CASSYSVIQAGLNQPQHF.

To note about this clonotype: A read error may be the cause here, since a much bigger clone is one base away. The chain has TRBV7-1 and TRBJ2-3, with D perhaps being TRBD1 or TRBD2 (5 bases each). TRBV7-1 is filed as an ORF, its function uncertain. Trimming removed 6 bases at V and 8 bases at J, with 18 bases between. The CDR3 length is 14 residues. CDR3 loop: CASSHRGEPATQYF. CDR3 coding DNA: TGTGCCAGCAGTCATAGAGGGGAACCAGCTACGCAGTATTTT.

Many counts were recorded for this clonotype. The gene calls are TRBV7-2 and TRBJ1-1; D gene ambiguous. Germline CDR1 SGHTA, CDR2 FQGNSA. The CDR3 is 16 amino acids. Trimming pared 5 bases from V and 0 bases from J, leaving 16 bases between. CDR3 sequence: CASSRYQRSMNTEAFF. CDR3 sequence (DNA): TGTGCCAGCAGCCGTTATCAGAGAAGCATGAACACTGAAGCTTTCTTT.

The V gene is TRBV12-3 or TRBV12-4, the J gene TRBJ2-5; 8 bases agree with TRBD1. This CDR3 spans 14 amino acids. The junction had 4 bases not matched to a gene; V was cut back by 6 bases and J by 1 base. For the CDR3, the DNA is TGTGCCAGCAGACCCAGGGGGCTCCAAGAGACCCAGTACTTC. Its protein is CASRPRGLQETQYF.

This clonotype was seen only a few times. The rearrangement joins TRBV28 to TRBJ2-1; D call uncertain. This CDR3 region has 13 residues. CDR1 and CDR2 from the germline V gene are MDHEN and SYDVKM. Trimming stripped 5 bases from V and 7 bases from J, with 12 bases between. The DNA for the CDR3 is TGTGCCAGCAGTACCCTACTTGATAATGAGCAGTTCTTC. Protein product: CASSTLLDNEQFF.

This chain connects TRBV2 to TRBJ2-3; 11 bases agree with TRBD2. The CDR3 is 16 residues long. Germline lookup yields CDR1 SNHLY and CDR2 FYNNEI. V shed 8 bases and J 2 bases; nucleotides not matched to a gene: 9. The CDR3 sequence is CASGGLAETNTDTQYF. The CDR3 DNA is TGTGCCAGCGGGGGACTAGCGGAGACAAACACAGATACGCAGTATTTT.

The chain couples TRBV27 to TRBJ2-1; TRBD2 agrees at 7 bases. The ends lost 8 bases at V and 6 bases at J; junction bases unmatched: 16. The V gene's germline CDR1 is MNHEY and CDR2 SMNVEV (reference sequence). This CDR3 has 16 residues. CDR3 loop: CASLHGGLHGSNEQFF. CDR3 in DNA: TGTGCCAGCCTACATGGGGGACTACATGGGTCCAATGAGCAGTTCTTC.

The chain links TRBV7-2 to TRBJ2-1; no firm D call. In germline, CDR1 is SGHTA, CDR2 FQGNSA. The ends were cut back, 0 bases at V and 6 bases at J, with 9 bases in the middle. The CDR3 loop spans 14 amino acids. Here the CDR3 reads CASSLAGSLNEQFF. The DNA of the CDR3 is TGTGCCAGCAGCTTAGCCGGGTCCCTCAATGAGCAGTTCTTC.

This clonotype came up a few times. The chain recombines TRBV7-8 with TRBJ2-3, with TRBD2 identical over 13 bases. V was clipped by 4 bases and J by 3 bases; unmatched bases: 7. Per germline, CDR1 SGHVS and CDR2 FQNEAQ. This CDR3 comprises 17 residues. CDR3 in amino acids: CASSSRTSGGRTDTQYF. CDR3 DNA: TGTGCCAGCAGCTCCAGGACTAGCGGGGGTCGAACAGATACGCAGTATTTT. Looking up the rest from reference TRBV7-8 and TRBJ2-3 gives the full variable domain: GAGVSQSPRYKVAKRGQDVALRCDPISGHVSLFWYQQALGQGPEFLTYFQNEAQLDKSGLPSDRFFAERPEGSVSTLKIQRTQQEDSAVYLCASSSRTSGGRTDTQYFGPGTRLTVL.

J is TRBJ2-1 and V is TRBV7-4, with 13 bases that match TRBD2. The CDR3 is made up of 18 amino acids. The V gene end was trimmed by 3 bases and the J gene end by 7 bases; junction bases not matched to a gene: 12. CDR1 SGHVT and CDR2 SQSDAQ come from the germline V gene. The CDR3 region is CASSFPRTSGGPRNEQFF. CDR3 DNA sequence: TGTGCCAGCAGCTTCCCCAGGACTAGCGGGGGACCTCGAAATGAGCAGTTCTTC.

This clonotype was found a few times. The rearrangement links TRBV2 to TRBJ2-2, with D tentatively TRBD2 (6 bases). CDR1 is SNHLY and CDR2 is FYNNEI in the germline V gene. This CDR3 is 14 amino acids long. V gave up 4 bases and J gave up 5 bases, with 11 bases separating them. The CDR3 is CASSGWEDTGELFF. In DNA form, the CDR3 reads TGTGCCAGCAGTGGGTGGGAGGATACCGGGGAGCTGTTTTTT.

This sequence joins TRBV9 and TRBJ2-7, with 9 bases that match TRBD1. V trimming: 1 base; J trimming: 7 bases; junction bases outside the gene matches: 3. The CDR3 contains 13 residues. In germline, CDR1 is SGDLS, CDR2 YYNGEE. For the CDR3, the DNA is TGTGCCAGCAGCGTATCGACAGGGGGAGAGCAGTACGTC. Translating gives CASSVSTGGEQYV.

At least ten counts were recorded for this clonotype. The V call is TRBV12-3 or TRBV12-4, the J call TRBJ2-1, with TRBD2 as a possible D gene (5 bases). The CDR3 consists of 14 residues. Trimming took 1 base from V and 8 from J, leaving 12 bases between them. The CDR3 here is CASSLGASWDEQFF. The CDR3 nucleotides read TGTGCCAGCAGTTTAGGAGCTAGCTGGGATGAGCAGTTCTTC.

The chain is built from TRBV2 and TRBJ1-5, with TRBD1 matching 9 bases. The trim removed 6 bases at V and 3 bases at J, leaving 6 bases unmatched. The germline gives CDR1 SNHLY, CDR2 FYNNEI. This CDR3 is 15 amino acids long. The CDR3 loop is CASRLRDRVNQPQHF. DNA of the CDR3: TGTGCCAGCAGACTCCGGGACAGGGTCAATCAGCCCCAGCATTTT.

This clonotype was observed a few times. The chain has TRBV6-5 and TRBJ2-2; possible D gene TRBD1, 6 bases. Germline V gives CDR1 MNHEY, CDR2 SVGAGI. With 6 bases removed from V and 6 bases from J, the gap between germline ends came to 11 bases. This CDR3 region has 13 residues. The DNA of the CDR3 is TGTGCCAGCAGGCCAGGGGTGGCCGGGGAGCTGTTTTTT. Amino acids: CASRPGVAGELFF.

CDR3 in amino acids: CASSLVAGANTGELFF. Here the CDR3 DNA reads TGTGCCAGCAGCTTAGTTGCAGGCGCGAACACCGGGGAGCTGTTTTTT. V and J are TRBV7-8 and TRBJ2-2; unclear D gene. Trimming took 1 base from V and 0 from J, leaving 9 bases between them. This CDR3 is 16 amino acids long. The germline V gene has CDR1 SGHVS and CDR2 FQNEAQ.

This clonotype was counted between two and nine times. The rearrangement joins TRBV27 to TRBJ2-7, with 7 bases aligning to TRBD1. Germline loops: CDR1 MNHEY, CDR2 SMNVEV (reference sequence). This CDR3 has 15 residues. V was pared by 5 bases and J by 3 bases, with 10 bases of the junction left unmatched. Written as DNA, the CDR3 is TGTGCCAGCAGTCTCAACCCGGGACAGATCTACGAGCAGTACTTC. Its protein product is CASSLNPGQIYEQYF.